This T cell receptor beta chain was identified in a study of low-dose radiotherapy and immunotherapy resistance in tumors (dated by TCRdb to the early 2020s). Background on the whole study: Cohort 1 received 0.5 Gy per fraction every 2 weeks, with a prescribed total PTV dose of 6.5 Gy. Intravenous cyclophosphamide at 200 mg/m2 was administered every two weeks, one day ahead of each radiation and immunotherapy administration. Randomization of trial participants into treatment groups was not performed. For Cohort 2, the dose was 1 Gy per fraction given every two weeks, adding up to 13 Gy in total across 26 weeks. The translational analysis covered eight patients: three from the first dose cohort and the first five from the second dose cohort. Patients were given nivolumab as a 240 mg flat dose every two weeks and ipilimumab at 1 mg/kg every six weeks, with both drugs delivered intravenously. Starting on cycle 1 day 1, patients took 300 mg of aspirin by mouth once daily for four cycles.

Including cysteine and phenylalanine, the CDR3 has 14 amino acids. CDR3 DNA is the only sequence kept; it has 42 bases, read in frame from the first base. V is pared back by 0 bases and J by 4 bases, with 10 bases lying between the germline termini. From a lookup of the germline V gene, CDR1 and CDR2 are SGHDN and FVKESK. The sample's time point label, in plain terms: before trial treatment. Donors were enrolled in RACIN, a single-arm phase I dose-escalation trial combining nivolumab, ipilimumab, aspirin, low-dose cyclophosphamide and low-dose radiotherapy. Patients were eligible if they had advanced solid tumors that were TIL-negative. This clonotype was seen many times. Its antigen has not been determined. No clone much larger than this one lies a single base away; base qualities are absent. Sequencing took place on an Illumina HiSeq 2500. First-strand cDNA was synthesized using Superscript III and a set of TRAV- and TRBV-specific primers, so that both TCRalpha and TCRbeta chains were covered. TCRs were amplified with Phusion for roughly 19 PCR cycles, with a constant-region primer paired with the adapter attached to the V primers. Amplification of the isolated mRNA was done with the MessageAmp II aRNA Amplification Kit, which involved an approximately 15-hour in vitro transcription at 37 degrees C. mRNA for TCR sequencing was isolated with the Dynabeads mRNA DIRECT Purification Kit. Indexed Illumina adapters were added in a second Phusion PCR of approximately 25 cycles, after which AMPure XP beads were used to purify the products. In the authors' own workflow: Using custom Perl scripts, TCR sequences encoding the same protein were pooled, out-of-frame sequences were removed, and the abundance of each clonotype was computed. Any TCR sequence backed by just one read was left out of the analysis. Repertoire metrics included Shannon entropy, Gini index, clonality, richness, and frequency of TCRs shared between repertoires. In TCRdb, the public reads were trimmed at Q25 with fastp and aligned with MiXCR, with productive beta chains retained. Records with the same CDR3 protein are collapsed into one entry carrying the most frequent genes and DNA. In this record, the V and J calls reflect TCRdb's handling and not the investigators' own analysis. This sample gives about 60,000 distinct CDR3 sequences in total; under 30% of them show up just once. The top ten clonotypes cover approximately 5.4% of the sample.

The sample was PBMCs, taken before treatment. The rearrangement joined TRBV14 to TRBJ2-7; TRBD2 is possibly the D segment (5 matching bases). The clonotype was recovered from a male donor with prostate cancer. The nucleotide sequence reads as follows: TGTGCCAGCAGCCAAGATCGGGGTGGGTACGAGCAGTACTTC. It specifies CASSQDRGGYEQYF.